These 17 T cell receptor beta chains came from one sample sequenced in a study of cytomegalovirus exposure and HLA in healthy donors (dated by TCRdb to 2015 to 2018). The method behind the library was the immunoSEQ multiplex PCR assay. For the multiplex PCR, a mixture combining 60 forward primers for TCR Vbeta segments and 13 reverse primers for TCR Jbeta segments was used. Entries here come from immuneACCESS through TCRdb and include only in-frame sequences with V and J called. Some clones fail to appear in such tables; in the studies checked, an unresolved V gene covers under half of the shortfall, and the cause of the remainder is unknown. This sample comprises around 200,000 clones, about four fifths of them detected only once. The leading ten clones occupy around 2.8% of the sample. The specimen sequenced was PBMCs. These receptor sequences come from a woman in her fifties or sixties in good health and CMV-seropositive.

In this sample, this clone turned up a few times. This chain links TRBV10-3 with TRBJ1-3, with TRBD1 identical over 7 bases. After removal of 6 bases from V and 0 bases from J, the junction contained 2 bases not matched to a gene. This CDR3 is 14 amino acids long. Germline V gene data show CDR1 as ENHRY and CDR2 as SYGVKD. The CDR3 region has the DNA TGTGCCATCAGCACAGGGGTCTCTGGAAACACCATATATTTT. This gives the protein CAISTGVSGNTIYF.

V gene TRBV18 combines with J gene TRBJ2-3; possibly TRBD2 for D (6 bases). Trimming pared 3 bases from V and 2 bases from J, leaving 12 bases between. Per the germline V gene, CDR1 is KGHSH and CDR2 is LQKENI. This CDR3 comprises 15 residues. CDR3 sequence reads: CASSPSRGNTDTQYF. CDR3 coding DNA: TGTGCCAGCTCACCTTCCCGCGGGAACACAGATACGCAGTATTTT. The variable domain in full, with the rest retrieved from reference TRBV18 and TRBJ2-3, is NAGVMQNPRHLVRRRGQEARLRCSPMKGHSHVYWYRQLPEEGLKFMVYLQKENIIDESGMPKERFSAEFPKEGPSILRIQQVVRGDSAAYFCASSPSRGNTDTQYFGPGTRLTVL.

This clone was picked up one time. This chain joins TRBV5-6 and TRBJ2-7; 12 bases map to TRBD2. CDR1 and CDR2 from the germline V gene are SGHDT and YYEEEE. The CDR3 contains 16 residues. The V gene end was trimmed by 0 bases and the J gene end by 5 bases; junction bases not matched to a gene: 6. The CDR3 nucleotides are TGTGCCAGCAGCTTGGTGCTAGCGGGGGGGCCTGACGAGCAGTACTTC. This encodes CASSLVLAGGPDEQYF.

V is TRBV10-3 and J is TRBJ1-1; D is ambiguous. V was trimmed by 6 bases and J by 3 bases, leaving 14 bases between them. The CDR3 is 14 residues long. Germline values: CDR1 ENHRY, CDR2 SYGVKD. Here the CDR3 reads CAIRVENRDTEAFF. The CDR3 bases are TGTGCCATCAGGGTTGAGAACCGGGACACTGAAGCTTTCTTT.

This chain joins TRBV28 and TRBJ2-7, with D uncertain. With 4 bases removed from V and 1 base from J, the gap between germline ends came to 2 bases. The CDR3 loop spans 11 amino acids. The V gene's germline CDR1 is MDHEN and CDR2 SYDVKM. This CDR3 reads CASSSSYEQYF. The CDR3 DNA follows: TGTGCCAGCAGTTCTTCCTACGAGCAGTACTTC.

CDR3 amino acids: CASSFRAGGTDTQYF. CDR3 DNA: TGTGCCAGCAGCTTTAGAGCGGGAGGCACAGATACGCAGTATTTT. The rearrangement joins TRBV7-9 to TRBJ2-3, with TRBD2 matching over 8 bases. The CDR3 contains 15 residues. The germline V gene encodes CDR1 SEHNR and CDR2 FQNEAQ (reference sequence). Trimming removed 3 bases from V and 1 base from J; junction bases left unmatched: 3.

The gene calls are TRBV6-5 and TRBJ1-2; D gene unclear. Trimming shortened V by 0 bases and J by 5 bases, and 13 bases separated the two germline ends. CDR3 length: 15 residues. Germline CDR1 and CDR2: MNHEY and SVGAGI. CDR3 in DNA: TGTGCCAGCAGTTACTCTGCAGGCCATCAGTATGGCTACACCTTC. Translating gives CASSYSAGHQYGYTF.

The rearrangement uses TRBV2 and TRBJ1-5; maybe TRBD1 (5 bases). The CDR3 is 15 amino acids. Germline V gives CDR1 SNHLY, CDR2 FYNNEI. Trimming took off 1 base at V and 2 bases at J, with 9 bases between the two ends. This CDR3 reads CASSEETGRNQPQHF. The CDR3 nucleotides read TGTGCCAGCAGTGAAGAAACAGGCCGCAATCAGCCCCAGCATTTT.

The rearrangement joins TRBV5-6 to TRBJ2-1; TRBD2 matches 9 bases. The CDR3 is 15 residues long. With V trimmed by 4 bases and J by 5 bases, 7 bases remained unmatched. Germline lookup yields CDR1 SGHDT and CDR2 YYEEEE. CDR3 in amino acids: CASSLLSGGHNEQFF. CDR3 nucleotide sequence: TGTGCCAGCAGCCTGTTAAGCGGGGGGCACAATGAGCAGTTCTTC.

The chain has TRBV5-4 and TRBJ2-7; maybe TRBD1 (5 bases). V lost 0 bases, J lost 3 bases, and 7 bases lay in between. The CDR3 sequence is 13 residues long. Germline values: CDR1 SGHNT, CDR2 YYREEE (reference sequence). The CDR3 loop reads CASSLDRSYEQYF. CDR3 DNA: TGTGCCAGCAGCTTGGACAGGAGCTACGAGCAGTACTTC.

Only one count was recorded for this clone. This chain uses TRBV6-1 with TRBJ2-3, with TRBD2 as a possible D gene (7 bases). Germline V gene data show CDR1 as MNHNS and CDR2 as SASEGT. CDR3 length: 17 residues. V lost 3 bases, J lost 2 bases, and 18 bases lay in between. CDR3 loop: CASSEGGRGGHTDTQYF. The CDR3 DNA reads TGTGCCAGCAGTGAGGGGGGGAGAGGGGGGCACACAGATACGCAGTATTTT.

The chain links TRBV6-5 to TRBJ2-5; possible D gene TRBD2, 5 bases. Trimming removed 8 bases from V and 5 bases from J, with 12 bases in between. The CDR3 loop spans 12 amino acids. Germline CDR1 MNHEY, CDR2 SVGAGI. The CDR3 DNA is TGTGCCAGCCGCCGGACTTTGGAGACCCAGTACTTC. This translates into CASRRTLETQYF.

This clone was detected only a few times. The chain joins TRBV6-6 to TRBJ1-4, with unresolved D. The germline V and J ends were trimmed by 8 bases and 6 bases, with 7 bases remaining between them. The germline CDR1 and CDR2 sequences are MNHNY and SVGAGI (reference sequence). The CDR3 length is 11 residues. CDR3 amino acids: CASYSDEKLFF. CDR3 nucleotides: TGTGCCAGCTATTCAGATGAAAAACTGTTTTTT.

This chain uses TRBV7-9 with TRBJ1-1; 8 bases fit TRBD1. V lost 5 bases, J lost 5 bases, and 7 bases stayed unmatched. There are 14 residues in the CDR3. Per germline, CDR1 SEHNR and CDR2 FQNEAQ (reference sequence). CDR3 amino acids: CASSLTGEGTEAFF. The CDR3, as DNA: TGTGCCAGCAGCCTGACAGGGGAAGGGACTGAAGCTTTCTTT. Full variable domain (rest looked up from reference TRBV7-9 and TRBJ1-1): DTGVSQNPRHKITKRGQNVTFRCDPISEHNRLYWYRQTLGQGPEFLTYFQNEAQLEKSRLLSDRFSAERPKGSFSTLEIQRTEQGDSAMYLCASSLTGEGTEAFFGQGTRLTVV.

This clone was recorded only once. At one end, the junction sequence differs from germline, possibly due to a read error. The V gene is TRBV27, the J gene TRBJ1-4, with D possibly being TRBD1 (5 bases). This CDR3 spans 12 amino acids. Germline values: CDR1 MNHEY, CDR2 SMNVEV (reference sequence). The CDR3 loop reads CASTKGPGQTVF. CDR3 DNA: TGTGCCAGCACCAAGGGGCCAGGGCAAACTGTTTTT. The full variable domain, rest sourced from reference TRBV27 and TRBJ1-4, is EAQVTQNPRYLITVTGKKLTVTCSQNMNHEYMSWYRQDPGLGLRQIYYSMNVEVTDKGDVPEGYKVSRKEKRNFPLILESPSPNQTSLYFCASTKGPGQTVFGSGTQLSVL.

The V call is TRBV7-6, the J call TRBJ1-2; D gene uncertain. Trimming left V 5 bases short and J 4 bases short, with 17 bases between. This CDR3 is built from 15 residues. Germline CDR1 is SGHVS and CDR2 is FNYEAQ. The CDR3 DNA follows: TGTGCCAGCAGCCAATTTGCCGAGGGAATCTATGGCTACACCTTC. Residues: CASSQFAEGIYGYTF.

The genes are TRBV7-9 and TRBJ2-3; perhaps TRBD2 as D (5 bases). Germline assignment: CDR1 SEHNR and CDR2 FQNEAQ (reference sequence). V lost 5 bases and J 4 bases, leaving 13 bases between the germline ends. The CDR3 sequence is 14 residues long. The CDR3 region has the DNA TGTGCCAGCAGCATCCTGGGAGTCGCAGATACGCAGTATTTT. It translates to CASSILGVADTQYF.